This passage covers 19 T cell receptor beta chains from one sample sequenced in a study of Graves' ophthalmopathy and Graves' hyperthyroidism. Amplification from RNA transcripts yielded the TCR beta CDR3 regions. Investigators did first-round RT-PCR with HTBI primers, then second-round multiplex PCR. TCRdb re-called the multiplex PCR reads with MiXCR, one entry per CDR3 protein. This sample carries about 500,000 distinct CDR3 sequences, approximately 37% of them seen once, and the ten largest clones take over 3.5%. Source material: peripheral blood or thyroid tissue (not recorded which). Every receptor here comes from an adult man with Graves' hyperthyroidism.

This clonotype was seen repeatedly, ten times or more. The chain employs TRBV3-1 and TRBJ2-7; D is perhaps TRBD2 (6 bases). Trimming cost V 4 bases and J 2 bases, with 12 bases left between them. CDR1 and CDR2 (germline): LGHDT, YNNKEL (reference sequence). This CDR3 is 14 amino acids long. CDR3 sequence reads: CASSRRDSPYEQYF. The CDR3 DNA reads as TGTGCCAGCAGCCGCCGGGACTCTCCCTACGAGCAGTACTTC.

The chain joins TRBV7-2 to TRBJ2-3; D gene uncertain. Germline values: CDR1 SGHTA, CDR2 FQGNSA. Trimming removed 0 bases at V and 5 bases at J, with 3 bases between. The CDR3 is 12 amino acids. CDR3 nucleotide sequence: TGTGCCAGCAGCTTAGCGATAGATACGCAGTATTTT. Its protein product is CASSLAIDTQYF.

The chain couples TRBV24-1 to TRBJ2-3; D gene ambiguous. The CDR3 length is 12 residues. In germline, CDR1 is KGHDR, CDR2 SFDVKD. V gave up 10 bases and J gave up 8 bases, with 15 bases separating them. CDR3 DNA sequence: TGTGCCACTAGAGACGGTGGTGCTACGCAGTATTTT. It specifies CATRDGGATQYF.

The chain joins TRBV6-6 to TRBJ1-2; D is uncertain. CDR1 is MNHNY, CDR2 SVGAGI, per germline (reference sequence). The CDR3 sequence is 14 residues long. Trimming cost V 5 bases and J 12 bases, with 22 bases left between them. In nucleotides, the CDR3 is TGTGCCAGCAGTGAAGCGGGCACCGAAAATGGAAACACCTTC. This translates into CASSEAGTENGNTF.

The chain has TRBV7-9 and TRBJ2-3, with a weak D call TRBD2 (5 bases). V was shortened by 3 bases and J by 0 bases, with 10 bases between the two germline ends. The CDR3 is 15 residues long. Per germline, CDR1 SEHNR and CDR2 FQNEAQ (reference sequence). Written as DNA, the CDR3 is TGTGCCAGCAGCTTCGGCCGGGGTAGCACAGATACGCAGTATTTT. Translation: CASSFGRGSTDTQYF.

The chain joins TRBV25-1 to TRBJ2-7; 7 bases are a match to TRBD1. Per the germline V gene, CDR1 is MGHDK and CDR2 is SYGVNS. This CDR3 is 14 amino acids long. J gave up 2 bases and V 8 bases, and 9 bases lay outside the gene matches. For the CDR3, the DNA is TGTGCCAGCGTTGTGACAGGGAATGCCTACGAGCAGTACTTC. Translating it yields CASVVTGNAYEQYF.

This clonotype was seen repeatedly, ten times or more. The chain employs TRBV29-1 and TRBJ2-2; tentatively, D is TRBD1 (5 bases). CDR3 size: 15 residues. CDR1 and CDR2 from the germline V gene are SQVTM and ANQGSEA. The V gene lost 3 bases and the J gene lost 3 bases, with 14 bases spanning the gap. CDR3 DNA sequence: TGCAGCGTTGACGGCCAGGGTAGTTACACCGGGGAGCTGTTTTTT. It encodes CSVDGQGSYTGELFF.

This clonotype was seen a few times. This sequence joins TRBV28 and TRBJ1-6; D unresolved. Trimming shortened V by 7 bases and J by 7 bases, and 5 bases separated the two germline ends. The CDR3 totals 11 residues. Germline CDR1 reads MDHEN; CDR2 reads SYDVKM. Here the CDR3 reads CASTRNSPLHF. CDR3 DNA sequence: TGTGCCAGCACCAGGAATTCACCCCTCCACTTT.

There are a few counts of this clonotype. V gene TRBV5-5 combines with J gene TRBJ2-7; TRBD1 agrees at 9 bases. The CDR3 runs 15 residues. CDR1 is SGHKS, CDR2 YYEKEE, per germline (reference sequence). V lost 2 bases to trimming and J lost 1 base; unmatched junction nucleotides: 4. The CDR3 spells CASSFGTGKSYEQYF. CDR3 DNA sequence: TGTGCCAGCAGCTTCGGGACAGGGAAATCCTACGAGCAGTACTTC.

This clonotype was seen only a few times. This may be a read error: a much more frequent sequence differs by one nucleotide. For the CDR3, the DNA is TGTGCCAGCAGTCGGAACGGGCTCCTCAGAGAGGAAAAACTGTTTTTT. Translating it yields CASSRNGLLREEKLFF. J is TRBJ1-4 and V is TRBV2; D is ambiguous. The CDR3 consists of 16 residues. V was shortened by 5 bases and J by 8 bases, with 21 bases between the two germline ends. Germline V gene sequence: CDR1 SNHLY, CDR2 FYNNEI.

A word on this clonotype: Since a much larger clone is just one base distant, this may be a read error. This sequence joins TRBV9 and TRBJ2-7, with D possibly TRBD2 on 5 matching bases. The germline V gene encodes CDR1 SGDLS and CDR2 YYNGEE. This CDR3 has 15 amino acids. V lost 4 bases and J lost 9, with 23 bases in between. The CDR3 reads CASSLEGSPSLVQYF. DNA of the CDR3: TGTGCCAGCAGCTTAGAAGGGAGCCCCTCCCTCGTGCAGTACTTC.

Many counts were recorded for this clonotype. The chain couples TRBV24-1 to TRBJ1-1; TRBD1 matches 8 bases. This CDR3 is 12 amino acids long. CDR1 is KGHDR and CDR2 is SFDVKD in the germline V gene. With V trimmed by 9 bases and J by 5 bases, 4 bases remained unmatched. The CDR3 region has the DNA TGTGCCACCCAGGGGGCGTCGACTGAAGCTTTCTTT. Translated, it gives CATQGASTEAFF.

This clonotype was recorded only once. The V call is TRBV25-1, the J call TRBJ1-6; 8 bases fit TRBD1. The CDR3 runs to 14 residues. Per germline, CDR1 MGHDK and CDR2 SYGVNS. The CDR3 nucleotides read TGTGCTAGCGGACAGGGAACTTATAATTCACCCCTCCACTTT. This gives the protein CASGQGTYNSPLHF.

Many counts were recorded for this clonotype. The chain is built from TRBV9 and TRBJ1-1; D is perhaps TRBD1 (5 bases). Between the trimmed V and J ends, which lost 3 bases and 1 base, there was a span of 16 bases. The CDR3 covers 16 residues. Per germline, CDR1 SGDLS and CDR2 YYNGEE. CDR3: CASSGGLTGTNTEAFF. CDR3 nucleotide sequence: TGTGCCAGCAGCGGAGGGTTAACAGGAACGAACACTGAAGCTTTCTTT.

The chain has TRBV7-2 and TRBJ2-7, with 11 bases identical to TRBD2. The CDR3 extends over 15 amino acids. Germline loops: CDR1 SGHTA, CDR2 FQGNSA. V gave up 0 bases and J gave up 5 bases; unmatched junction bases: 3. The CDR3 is CASSLAVTSGDEQYF. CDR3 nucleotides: TGTGCCAGCAGCTTAGCTGTGACTAGCGGGGACGAGCAGTACTTC.

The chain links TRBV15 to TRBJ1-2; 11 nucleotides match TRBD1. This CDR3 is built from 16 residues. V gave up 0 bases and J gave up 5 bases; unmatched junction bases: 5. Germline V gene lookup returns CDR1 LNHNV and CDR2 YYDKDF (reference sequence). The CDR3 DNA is TGTGCCACCAGCAGAGATCGTGGACAGGGGGCGTATGGCTACACCTTC. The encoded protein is CATSRDRGQGAYGYTF. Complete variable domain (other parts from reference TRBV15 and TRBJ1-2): DAMVIQNPRYQVTQFGKPVTLSCSQTLNHNVMYWYQQKSSQAPKLLFHYYDKDFNNEADTPDNFQSRRPNTSFCFLDIRSPGLGDTAMYLCATSRDRGQGAYGYTFGSGTRLTVV.

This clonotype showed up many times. The CDR3 here is CASSNLGSPLHF. DNA of the CDR3: TGTGCCAGCAGTAACCTCGGTTCACCCCTCCACTTT. The chain joins TRBV6-1 to TRBJ1-6; no definite D call. The V end lost 5 bases, the J end lost 9 bases, and 8 bases lay between the germline ends. The germline gives CDR1 MNHNS, CDR2 SASEGT. The CDR3 is 12 residues long.

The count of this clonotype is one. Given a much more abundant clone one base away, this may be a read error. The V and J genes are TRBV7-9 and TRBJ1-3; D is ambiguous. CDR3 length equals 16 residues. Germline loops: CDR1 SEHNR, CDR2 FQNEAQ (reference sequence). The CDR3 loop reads CASSLWNSDSGDTIYF. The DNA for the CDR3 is TGTGCCAGCAGCTTATGGAACTCTGACTCTGGAGACACCATATATTTT.

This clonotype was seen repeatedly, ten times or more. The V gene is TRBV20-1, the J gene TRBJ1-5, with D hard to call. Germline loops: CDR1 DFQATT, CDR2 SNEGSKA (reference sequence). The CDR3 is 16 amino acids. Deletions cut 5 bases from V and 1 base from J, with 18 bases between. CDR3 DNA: TGCAGTGCTCTTCGACCGAGCGGAGGGAGCAATCAGCCCCAGCATTTT. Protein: CSALRPSGGSNQPQHF.